The 9 T cell receptor beta chains below all came from one sample that was sequenced in a study of blood T cell repertoires in COVID-19. Only in-frame clones appear in the TCRdb table, and some are missing; sequencing was by immunoSEQ multiplex PCR. Of around 65,000 clones in the sample, roughly 80% were seen once. Sequencing was performed on peripheral blood. All receptors come from a human donor in a cohort sampled during active COVID-19.

The V call is TRBV18, the J call TRBJ2-2, with D tentatively TRBD2 (5 bases). The V gene's germline CDR1 is KGHSH and CDR2 LQKENI. The CDR3 is made up of 13 amino acids. The ends were cut back, 8 bases at V and 7 bases at J, with 14 bases in the middle. The CDR3 reads CASGEAAFGELFF. For the CDR3, the DNA is TGTGCCAGCGGGGAAGCGGCTTTCGGGGAGCTGTTTTTT.

In this sample, this clone turned up once. V gene TRBV3-1 (or the pseudogene TRBV3-2) combines with J gene TRBJ2-6; D is unresolved. Germline CDR1 is LGHDT and CDR2 is YNNKEL (reference sequence). The V gene lost 7 bases and the J gene lost 0 bases, with 10 bases spanning the gap. This CDR3 has 15 residues. In DNA, the CDR3 is TGTGCCAGCACCAAAGACGGCTCTGGGGCCAACGTCCTGACTTTC. Amino acids: CASTKDGSGANVLTF.

V gene TRBV5-1 combines with J gene TRBJ2-4; 8 bases match TRBD1. This CDR3 is built from 13 residues. Germline lookup yields CDR1 SGHRS and CDR2 YFSETQ. V lost 0 bases, J lost 8 bases, and 1 base stayed unmatched. CDR3 bases: TGCGCCAGCAGCTTGGCAGGGGGCGACATTCAGTACTTC. This translates into CASSLAGGDIQYF.

The V call is TRBV28, the J call TRBJ1-1; 7 nucleotides line up with TRBD1. Losses at the gene ends were 2 bases for V and 1 base for J; bases not matched to a gene: 7. The germline V gene encodes CDR1 MDHEN and CDR2 SYDVKM. The CDR3 loop spans 16 amino acids. CDR3 protein: CASSLLPGQRNTEAFF. For the CDR3, the DNA is TGTGCCAGCAGTTTACTTCCGGGACAGAGGAACACTGAAGCTTTCTTT.

CDR3 loop: CASSLSTGRLPQHF. CDR3 nucleotide sequence: TGTGCCAGCAGCTTATCGACAGGCCGCCTCCCCCAGCATTTT. The chain employs TRBV5-5 and TRBJ1-5; D is perhaps TRBD1 (6 bases). The germline V gene has CDR1 SGHKS and CDR2 YYEKEE (reference sequence). The CDR3 is 14 residues long. The V end was cut by 2 bases, the J end by 10 bases, with 16 bases between.

The DNA for the CDR3 is TGTGCCAGCAGGGGACAGGGTGTCTCTGAAGCTTTCTTT. Protein sequence: CASRGQGVSEAFF. V is TRBV28 and J is TRBJ1-1; 9 bases match TRBD1. The junction had 5 bases not matched to a gene; V was cut back by 6 bases and J by 6 bases. This CDR3 comprises 13 residues. Germline V CDR1 and CDR2: MDHEN, SYDVKM.

A single count supports this clone. The genes are TRBV12-5 and TRBJ2-3; 11 bases are shared with TRBD2. CDR1 and CDR2 (germline): LGHNT, FRNRAP. V dropped 6 bases and J dropped 6; count of bases not matched to a gene: 5. This CDR3 has 14 residues. CDR3 DNA sequence: TGTGCTAGTGGCCTTAGCGGGGGGGCGGATACGCAGTATTTT. As protein: CASGLSGGADTQYF.

The chain couples TRBV7-2 to TRBJ2-1; 8 positions match TRBD1. The CDR3 is 14 amino acids. Germline V CDR1 and CDR2: SGHTA, FQGNSA. The J segment lost 2 bases and the V segment lost 5 bases, leaving 2 bases of the junction unmatched. CDR3 residues: CASSKGQAYNEQFF. The DNA for the CDR3 is TGTGCCAGCAGCAAGGGACAGGCCTACAATGAGCAGTTCTTC.

V gene TRBV28 combines with J gene TRBJ2-3, with TRBD2 identical over 8 bases. The CDR3 runs to 15 residues. The J segment lost 6 bases and the V segment lost 6 bases, leaving 11 bases of the junction unmatched. Germline V CDR1 and CDR2: MDHEN, SYDVKM. The CDR3 here is CASSFRRAGVDTQYF. Here the CDR3 DNA reads TGTGCCAGCAGCTTCCGTCGAGCGGGGGTGGATACGCAGTATTTT. Complete variable domain (other parts from reference TRBV28 and TRBJ2-3): DVKVTQSSRYLVKRTGEKVFLECVQDMDHENMFWYRQDPGLGLRLIYFSYDVKMKEKGDIPEGYSVSREKKERFSLILESASTNQTSMYLCASSFRRAGVDTQYFGPGTRLTVL.